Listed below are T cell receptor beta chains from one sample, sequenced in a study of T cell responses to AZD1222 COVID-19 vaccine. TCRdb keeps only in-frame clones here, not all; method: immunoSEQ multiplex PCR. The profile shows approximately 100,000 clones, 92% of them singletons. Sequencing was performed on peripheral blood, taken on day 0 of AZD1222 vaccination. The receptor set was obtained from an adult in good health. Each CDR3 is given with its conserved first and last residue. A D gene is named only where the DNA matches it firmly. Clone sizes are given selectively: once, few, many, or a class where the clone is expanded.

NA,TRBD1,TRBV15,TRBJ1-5,TGTGCCACCAGCAGACCTCAGGGGGACAATCAGCCCCAGCATTTT,CATSRPQGDNQPQHF
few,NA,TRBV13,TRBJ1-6,TGTGCCAGCAGTCGGGGGGGCCTCAACGCCTATAATTCACCCCTCCACTTT,CASSRGGLNAYNSPLHF
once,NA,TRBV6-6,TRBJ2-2,TGTGCCAGCAGTTATTTGGCGAACACCGGGGAGCTGTTTTTT,CASSYLANTGELFF
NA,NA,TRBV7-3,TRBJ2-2,TGTGCCAGCAGCCCTCAGCTCACCGGGGAGCTGTTTTTT,CASSPQLTGELFF
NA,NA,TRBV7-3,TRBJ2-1,TGTGCCAGCAGCTTAAGTAGGAACAATGAGCAGTTCTTC,CASSLSRNNEQFF
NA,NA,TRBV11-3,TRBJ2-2,TGTGCCAGCAGCTTAAGTAACACCGGGGAGCTGTTTTTT,CASSLSNTGELFF
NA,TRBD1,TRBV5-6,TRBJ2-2,TGTGCCAGCAGCTGGGGAGGGACAGGGAGGACCGGGGAGCTGTTTTTT,CASSWGGTGRTGELFF
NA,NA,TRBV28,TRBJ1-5,TGTGCCAGCAAGGCAGGGCTTGTGCCCTTGCCCCAGCATTTT,CASKAGLVPLPQHF
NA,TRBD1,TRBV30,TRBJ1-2,TGTGCCCATCCGGGACAGCACTATGGCTACACCTTC,CAHPGQHYGYTF
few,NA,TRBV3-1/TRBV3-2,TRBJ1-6,TGTGCCAGCAGTCGTAGGGAGGGGGACAATTCACCCCTCCACTTT,CASSRREGDNSPLHF
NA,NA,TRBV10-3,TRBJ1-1,TGTGCCGCCTCTACAGGAGACACTGAAGCTTTCTTT,CAASTGDTEAFF
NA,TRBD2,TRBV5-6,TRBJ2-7,TGTGCCAGCAGCTTCGGGAGGGACGGCGAGCAGTACTTC,CASSFGRDGEQYF
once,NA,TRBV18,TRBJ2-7,TGTGCCAGCTCCCCCCCGGACGGTTCCTACGAGCAGTACTTC,CASSPPDGSYEQYF
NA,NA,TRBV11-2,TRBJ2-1,TGTGCCAGCAGCCCGACCCAAACCTACAATGAGCAGTTCTTC,CASSPTQTYNEQFF
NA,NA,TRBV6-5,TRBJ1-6,TGTGCCAGCAGGGGTAGGGAAAACTCACCCCTCCACTTT,CASRGRENSPLHF
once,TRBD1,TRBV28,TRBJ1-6,TGTGCCAGCAGTTTTACAGGGGGATATAATTCACCCCTCCACTTT,CASSFTGGYNSPLHF
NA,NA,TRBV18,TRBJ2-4,TGTGCCAGCTCCCCCGTACTAGGTGGGGACATTCAGTACTTC,CASSPVLGGDIQYF
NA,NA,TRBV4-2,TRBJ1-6,TGTGCCAGCAGCCAAGGACAGTATAATTCACCCCTCCACTTT,CASSQGQYNSPLHF
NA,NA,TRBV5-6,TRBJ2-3,TGTGCCAGCAGCGCCGGCTCGGGGAGTCACACAGATACGCAGTATTTT,CASSAGSGSHTDTQYF
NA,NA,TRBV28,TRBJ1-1,TGTGCCAGCAGTAGGGGAACCCTTCAGGGGTCCATGAACACTGAAGCTTTCTTT,CASSRGTLQGSMNTEAFF
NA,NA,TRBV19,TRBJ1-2,TGTGCCAGTAGTATAGTTGGACGGGGCTACACCTTC,CASSIVGRGYTF
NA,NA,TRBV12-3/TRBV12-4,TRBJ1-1,TGTGCCAGCAGTCCGCGACAGAACACTGAAGCTTTCTTT,CASSPRQNTEAFF
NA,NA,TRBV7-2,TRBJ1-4,TGTGCCAGCCACAAGGAAAGGGGTGAAAAACTGTTTTTT,CASHKERGEKLFF
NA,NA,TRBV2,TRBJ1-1,TGTGCCAGCAGTGAAAGCCAGCCAATGAACACTGAAGCTTTCTTT,CASSESQPMNTEAFF
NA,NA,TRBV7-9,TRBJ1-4,TGTGCCAGCAGCCGCGGGGCAGACCCTAATGAAAAACTGTTTTTT,CASSRGADPNEKLFF
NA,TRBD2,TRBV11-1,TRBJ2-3,TGTGCCAGCAGCAAGAGCGGGGGACAACCAGATACGCAGTATTTT,CASSKSGGQPDTQYF
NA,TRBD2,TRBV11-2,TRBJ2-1,TGTGCCAGCAGCATTGTAGCGGGGGGTAACTACAATGAGCAGTTCTTC,CASSIVAGGNYNEQFF
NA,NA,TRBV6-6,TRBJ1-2,TGTGCCAGCAGTTTGGAGAGGTTTTATGGCTACACCTTC,CASSLERFYGYTF
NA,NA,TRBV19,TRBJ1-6,TGTGCCAGTCAACAGGGCCCCCGCGGTAATTCACCCCTCCACTTT,CASQQGPRGNSPLHF
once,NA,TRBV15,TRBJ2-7,TGTGCCACCAGCAGAGGCAGGTCTACCTACGAGCAGTACTTC,CATSRGRSTYEQYF
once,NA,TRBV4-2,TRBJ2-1,TGTGCCAGCAGCCAAGATATCGGAGGGGGGGGCAATGAGCAGTTCTTC,CASSQDIGGGGNEQFF
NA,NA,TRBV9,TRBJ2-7,TGTGCCAGCAGCGTAAGCCAGGCGGACTACGAGCAGTACTTC,CASSVSQADYEQYF
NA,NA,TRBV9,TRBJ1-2,TGTGCCAGCAGCAAAGAACAGGGCTACACCTTC,CASSKEQGYTF
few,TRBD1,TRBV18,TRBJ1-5,TGTGCCAGCTCATACGGGACAGGGGACCAGCCCCAGCATTTT,CASSYGTGDQPQHF
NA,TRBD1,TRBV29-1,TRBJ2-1,TGCAGCGTGACAGGGTGGAGTGGGAACGGGCAGTTCTTC,CSVTGWSGNGQFF
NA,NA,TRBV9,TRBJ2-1,TGTGCCAGCAGCACACCGCGGAGCCGACCTTCCAATGAGCAGTTCTTC,CASSTPRSRPSNEQFF
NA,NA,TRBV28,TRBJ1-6,TGTGCCTCCCCTCCCGATTCACCCCTCCACTTT,CASPPDSPLHF
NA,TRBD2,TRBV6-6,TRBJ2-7,TGTGCCAGCAGTCAGGGGACTAGCGCCTCCTACGAGCAGTACTTC,CASSQGTSASYEQYF
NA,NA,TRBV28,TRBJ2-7,TGTGCCAGCACTAGCGATTACGAGCAGTACTTC,CASTSDYEQYF
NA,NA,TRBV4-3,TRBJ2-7,TGCGCCAGCAGCCAAGATCCCGGCAGGGACTCCTACGAGCAGTACTTC,CASSQDPGRDSYEQYF
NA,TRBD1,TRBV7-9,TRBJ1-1,TGTGCCAGCAGCTTAGGGACCGGGACAGGGAACACTGAAGCTTTCTTT,CASSLGTGTGNTEAFF
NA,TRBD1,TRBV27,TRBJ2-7,TGTGCCAGCAGTCCCCCGGGACAGGGGTCCTACGAGCAGTACTTC,CASSPPGQGSYEQYF
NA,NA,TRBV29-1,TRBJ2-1,TGCAGCGCCGAAGGGCTAGGTTTGAGTGAGCAGTTCTTC,CSAEGLGLSEQFF
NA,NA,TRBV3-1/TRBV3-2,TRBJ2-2,TGTGCCAGCAGCCAAGGCCGGTCAGGAAGGACCGGGGAGCTGTTTTTT,CASSQGRSGRTGELFF
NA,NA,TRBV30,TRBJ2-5,TGTGCCTGTGTCTTAGCGTCTCTCGGGACCCAGTACTTC,CACVLASLGTQYF
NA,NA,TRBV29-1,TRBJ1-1,TGCAGCGTTGCAGGGCTTTTGGGCACTGAAGCTTTCTTT,CSVAGLLGTEAFF
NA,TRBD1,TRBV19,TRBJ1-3,TGTGCCAGTAGGACAGGGGTCCGGACCATATATTTT,CASRTGVRTIYF
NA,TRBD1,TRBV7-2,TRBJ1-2,TGTGCCAGCAGCTACACAGGGGACTATGGCTACACCTTC,CASSYTGDYGYTF
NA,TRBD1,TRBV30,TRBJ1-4,TGTGCCTGCCGGGACAGGGGAAACGAAAAACTGTTTTTT,CACRDRGNEKLFF
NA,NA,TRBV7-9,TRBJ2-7,TGTGCCAGCACCCCTTCTGTGACAGCCGACGAGCAGTACTTC,CASTPSVTADEQYF
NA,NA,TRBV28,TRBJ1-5,TGTGCCAGCAGTTTGCGGGGGGGCAGCAATCAGCCCCAGCATTTT,CASSLRGGSNQPQHF
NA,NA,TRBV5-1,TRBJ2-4,TGCGCCAGCAGCTCTAATCCTGACTCAATACTAGGACTCGCCTTC,CASSSNPDSILGLAF
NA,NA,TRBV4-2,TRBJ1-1,TGTGCCAGCAGCCAAGTCCAGGGACGTTCTACTGAAGCTTTCTTT,CASSQVQGRSTEAFF
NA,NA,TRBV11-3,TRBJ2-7,TGTGCCAGCAGCTTAGATCACGGTTCCTACGAGCAGTACTTC,CASSLDHGSYEQYF
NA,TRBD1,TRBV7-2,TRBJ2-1,TGTGCCAGCAGCTTGGAGATAGGACAGGATTACAATGAGCAGTTCTTC,CASSLEIGQDYNEQFF
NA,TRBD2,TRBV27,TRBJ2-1,TGTGCCAGCAGAACTAGCGGGAGTTACAATGAGCAGTTCTTC,CASRTSGSYNEQFF
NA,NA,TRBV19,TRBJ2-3,TGTGCCAGTAGTATGATAGATACGCAGTATTTT,CASSMIDTQYF